The 4 T cell receptor beta chains given below trace back to one sample, sequenced in a study of T cell responses to AZD1222 COVID-19 vaccine. The repertoire was sequenced with immunoSEQ multiplex PCR; TCRdb's copy has only in-frame clones and lacks some. The sample contains some 190,000 clones, roughly nine tenths of which appear only once. The sequencing used peripheral blood, collected on day 0 of AZD1222 vaccination. The origin of the receptors is an adult in good health.

The chain joins TRBV3-1 (or the pseudogene TRBV3-2) to TRBJ2-1, with 8 bases aligning to TRBD2. The CDR3 is made up of 16 amino acids. Germline CDR1 LGHDT, CDR2 YNNKEL (reference sequence). V lost 2 bases to trimming and J lost 3 bases; unmatched junction nucleotides: 6. The CDR3 DNA follows: TGTGCCAGCAGCCAACTCCCTAGCGGGCGCTACAATGAGCAGTTCTTC. This translates into CASSQLPSGRYNEQFF.

V and J are TRBV7-8 and TRBJ2-7; D is undetermined. CDR3 size: 12 residues. Germline V lookup: CDR1 SGHVS, CDR2 FQNEAQ. Trimming took off 5 bases at V and 3 bases at J, with 8 bases between the two ends. CDR3 nucleotides: TGTGCCAGCAGCCTTTCGGGCTACGAGCAGTACTTC. Its translation: CASSLSGYEQYF.

J is TRBJ1-1 and V is TRBV6-5; no clear D gene. This CDR3 is 13 amino acids long. Trimming left V 1 base short and J 2 bases short, with 5 bases between. Germline CDR1 MNHEY, CDR2 SVGAGI. The CDR3 DNA reads as TGTGCCAGCAGTTACTACTATAACACTGAAGCTTTCTTT. Its protein product is CASSYYYNTEAFF.

The chain employs TRBV29-1 and TRBJ2-6; 7 bases fit TRBD1. From germline, CDR1 is SQVTM and CDR2 ANQGSEA. V shed 2 bases, J shed 8 bases, and the junction held 6 bases outside the gene matches. This CDR3 comprises 14 residues. The CDR3 spells CSVEWDSHPNVLTF. CDR3 in DNA: TGCAGCGTTGAATGGGACAGCCACCCCAACGTCCTGACTTTC.